The present T cell receptor beta chain was sequenced within a study of blood T cell repertoires in COVID-19. Turning to the study itself: The United States, Italy and Spain supplied acute and convalescent COVID-19 samples. Nucleic acid was either cDNA or gDNA, and it came from T cells, B-cell-depleted T cells, or PBMCs.

TCRdb's copy holds only in-frame clones and misses some; the assay was immunoSEQ multiplex PCR. The repertoire holds more than 100,000 clones, with about 88% as singletons. Trimming removed 0 bases at V and 4 bases at J, with 19 bases between. Germline CDR1 is SGHDT and CDR2 is YYEEEE. The CDR3 is 17 amino acids. The clonotype originates from a human donor in a cohort sampled during active COVID-19. V usage is TRBV5-6 and J usage is TRBJ2-5, with D uncertain. Sequenced sample: peripheral blood. The chain's CDR3 is CASSLGRVVVPPETQYF. In DNA form, the CDR3 reads TGTGCCAGCAGCTTGGGTCGCGTCGTAGTGCCTCCAGAGACCCAGTACTTC.